This is a list of T cell receptor beta chains from one sample in a study of T-cell memory formation after mild COVID-19. TCRdb recomputed calls from the 5' RACE reads with MiXCR, one row per CDR3 protein. The sample lists about 470,000 distinct CDR3 sequences, roughly 20% occurring once. Sequenced sample: PBMCs or a T cell subset sorted from them (not recorded which). The receptors were gathered from an adult woman who had mild COVID-19 (a few samples of this study predate the infection). Cell type and time point are not known. The conserved cysteine and the conserved F or W are not part of the CDR3 here.

V gene	J gene	CDR3 protein
TRBV5-4	TRBJ1-6	ASSLGTGVLKTLH
TRBV6-2/TRBV6-3	TRBJ2-5	ASSTPLAGVWETQY
TRBV7-6	TRBJ2-7	ASSLGTLGYEQY
TRBV18	TRBJ2-1	ASSPRVTSGRRGNEQF
TRBV27	TRBJ2-1	ASSLFAGARYNEQF
TRBV12-3/TRBV12-4	TRBJ2-1	ASSLTAGGPYNEQF
TRBV12-3/TRBV12-4	TRBJ1-5	ASSPGQDQPQH
TRBV9	TRBJ2-7	ASSVGGARSYEQY
TRBV5-1	TRBJ2-1	ASSSASGSNEQF
TRBV14	TRBJ1-1	ASSQDLAGPEAF
TRBV15	TRBJ2-5	ATSRDQGRETQY
TRBV6-6	TRBJ2-3	ASNRGTDTQY
TRBV12-3/TRBV12-4	TRBJ1-2	ASSRGDGYT
TRBV20-1	TRBJ2-1	SAKRGMKDYNEQF
TRBV5-1	TRBJ2-2	ASSLVALVERTPTGELF
TRBV30	TRBJ1-4	AWDRDRVEKLF
TRBV6-5	TRBJ1-4	ASSYSHYGVF
TRBV19	TRBJ2-7	ASKDRGKVQY
TRBV24-1	TRBJ2-7	ATSEAGSLYEQY
TRBV7-2	TRBJ1-2	ASSLVPGTNYGYT
TRBV5-1	TRBJ2-3	ASSYTGDNTDTQY
TRBV5-1	TRBJ2-1	ASSSRAGSSGRKLIGGEF
TRBV9	TRBJ2-3	ASSASGTGADTQY
TRBV24-1	TRBJ2-2	ASTPGLADWGTGELF
TRBV7-9	TRBJ2-3	ASSLVASGTGDTQY
TRBV5-1	TRBJ2-5	ASRLSSAGAQETQY
TRBV2	TRBJ1-4	AIDRESAGNEKLF
TRBV5-1	TRBJ2-7	ASSLDSLGVEQY
TRBV10-3	TRBJ2-1	AISLGEGEQF
TRBV7-7	TRBJ2-7	ASSPRTGTLLEQY
TRBV4-1	TRBJ1-1	ASSQGKGLNTEAF
TRBV12-3/TRBV12-4	TRBJ2-2	ASQGLYTGELF